This paragraph reports one TCR beta chain. This entry comes from a study of OX40 agonist ivuxolimab in advanced cancers. The overall study: The dose-escalation group included hepatocellular carcinoma, melanoma, renal cell carcinoma and head and neck cancer. Three dose-escalation patients had partial responses: one with hepatocellular carcinoma and two with cutaneous melanoma.

Method: immunoSEQ multiplex PCR; TCRdb's copy keeps in-frame clones and lacks some. The sample carries around 62,000 clones, roughly nine tenths recorded once. The junction had 4 bases not matched to a gene; V was cut back by 5 bases and J by 9 bases. The CDR3 totals 13 residues. Germline V gene lookup returns CDR1 PRHDT and CDR2 FYEKMQ (reference sequence). This receptor was obtained from an adult with an advanced solid tumor such as melanoma, head and neck, liver or kidney cancer. The sequences come from CD4+ or CD8+ T cells sorted from blood, collected in a trial of the OX40 agonist ivuxolimab. V and J are TRBV13 and TRBJ1-2; 12 positions agree with TRBD1. The DNA of the CDR3 is TGTGCCAGCAGCCCGGGACAGGGGGCAAGCTACACCTTC. This codes for CASSPGQGASYTF.